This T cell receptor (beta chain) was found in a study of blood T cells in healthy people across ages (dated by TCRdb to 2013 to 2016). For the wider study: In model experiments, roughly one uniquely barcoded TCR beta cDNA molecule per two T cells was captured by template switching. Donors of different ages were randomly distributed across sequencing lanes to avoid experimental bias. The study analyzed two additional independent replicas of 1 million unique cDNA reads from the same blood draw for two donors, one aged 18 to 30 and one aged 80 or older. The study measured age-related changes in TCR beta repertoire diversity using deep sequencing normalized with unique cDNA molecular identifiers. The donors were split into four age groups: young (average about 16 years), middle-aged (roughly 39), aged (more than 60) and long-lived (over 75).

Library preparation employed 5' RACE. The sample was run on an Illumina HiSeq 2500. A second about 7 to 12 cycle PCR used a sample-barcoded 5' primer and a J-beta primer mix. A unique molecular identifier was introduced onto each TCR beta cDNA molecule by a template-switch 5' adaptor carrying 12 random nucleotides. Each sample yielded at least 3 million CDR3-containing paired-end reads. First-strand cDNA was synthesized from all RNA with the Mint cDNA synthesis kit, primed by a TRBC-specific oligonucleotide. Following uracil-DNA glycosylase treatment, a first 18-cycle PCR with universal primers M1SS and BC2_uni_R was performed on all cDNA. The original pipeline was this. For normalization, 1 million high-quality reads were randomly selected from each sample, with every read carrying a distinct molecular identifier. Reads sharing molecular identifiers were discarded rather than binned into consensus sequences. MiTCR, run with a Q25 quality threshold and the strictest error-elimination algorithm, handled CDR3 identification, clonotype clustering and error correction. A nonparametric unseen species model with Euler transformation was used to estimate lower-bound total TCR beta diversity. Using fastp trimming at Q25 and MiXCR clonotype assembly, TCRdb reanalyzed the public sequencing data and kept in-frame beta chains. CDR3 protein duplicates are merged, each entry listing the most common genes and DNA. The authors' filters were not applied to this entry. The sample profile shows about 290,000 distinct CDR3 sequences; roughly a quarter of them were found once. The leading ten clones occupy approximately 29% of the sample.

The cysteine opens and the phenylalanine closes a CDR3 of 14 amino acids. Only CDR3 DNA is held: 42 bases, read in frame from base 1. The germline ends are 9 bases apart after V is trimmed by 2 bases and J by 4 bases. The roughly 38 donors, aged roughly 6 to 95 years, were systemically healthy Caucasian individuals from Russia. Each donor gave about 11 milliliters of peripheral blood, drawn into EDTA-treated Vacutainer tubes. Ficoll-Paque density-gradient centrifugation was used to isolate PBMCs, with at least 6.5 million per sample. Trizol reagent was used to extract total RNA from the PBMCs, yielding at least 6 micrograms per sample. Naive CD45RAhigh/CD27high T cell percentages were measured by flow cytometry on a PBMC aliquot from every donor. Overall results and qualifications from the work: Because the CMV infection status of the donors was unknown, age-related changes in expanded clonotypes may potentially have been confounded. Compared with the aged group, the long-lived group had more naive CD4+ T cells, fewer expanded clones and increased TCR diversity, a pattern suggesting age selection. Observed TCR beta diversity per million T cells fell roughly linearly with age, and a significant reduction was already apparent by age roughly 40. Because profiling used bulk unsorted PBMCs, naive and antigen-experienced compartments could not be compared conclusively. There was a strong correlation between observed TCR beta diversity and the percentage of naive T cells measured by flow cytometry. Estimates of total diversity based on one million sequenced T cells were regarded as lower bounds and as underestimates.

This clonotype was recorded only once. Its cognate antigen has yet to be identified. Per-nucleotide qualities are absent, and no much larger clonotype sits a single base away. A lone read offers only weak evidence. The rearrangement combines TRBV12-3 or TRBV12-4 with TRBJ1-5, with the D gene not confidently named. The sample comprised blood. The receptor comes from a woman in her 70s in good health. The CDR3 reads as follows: CASSLRSSNQPQHF. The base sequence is TGTGCCAGCAGTTTAAGGTCGTCGAATCAGCCCCAGCATTTT.